Each of the 14 T cell receptor beta chains below was sequenced from the same sample in a study of T cell clonality in common variable immunodeficiency. Overall study results and limits: Reportedly, TCR beta sequences from common variable immunodeficiency showed fewer deletions and N-nucleotide insertions.

Here immunoSEQ multiplex PCR was the method, and the copy in TCRdb shows in-frame clones only, minus some. The table records some 30,000 clones without singletons, the ten largest covering approximately 5.4%. For these TCRs, the target antigens are not known. The material sequenced was peripheral blood mononuclear cells. These receptor sequences come from a human donor with common variable immunodeficiency.

The table lists this clone with a few counts. CDR3 bases read: TGTGCCAGCAGCTTATTACGGGAGGGGATCGGGGAG. It specifies CASSLLREGIGE. The CDR3 in full is CASSLLREGIGELFF. The chain combines TRBV11-3 with TRBJ2-2, with 8 bases matching TRBD2. The observed sequence ends 3 residues before the CDR3 terminus, with the missing tail filled in from the germline J gene. CDR3 length: 15 residues. V shed 2 bases and J 7 bases; nucleotides not matched to a gene: 6. CDR1 and CDR2 (germline): SGHNT, YENEEA.

This clone was recorded at least ten times. The read gets to within 3 residues of the CDR3 end, and the germline J gene fills in the rest. The rearrangement uses TRBV20-1 and TRBJ1-2, with a tentative D call TRBD1 (6 bases). This CDR3 has 11 amino acids. The germline V gene has CDR1 DFQATT and CDR2 SNEGSKA (reference sequence). The CDR3 is CSARTVKGYTF. CDR3 DNA, as far as it was read: TGCAGTGCCCGGACAGTGAAGGGC.

In its sample, this clone was seen a few times. The CDR3 end falls 3 residues outside the read, so it is completed with the germline J gene. This chain uses TRBV19 with TRBJ2-5; 9 nucleotides align to TRBD2. The V gene end was trimmed by 5 bases and the J gene end by 0 bases; junction bases not matched to a gene: 7. CDR1 is LNHDA, CDR2 SQIVND, per germline (reference sequence). The CDR3 is 16 amino acids. CDR3: CASSARAGGYQETQYF. The part of the CDR3 DNA that was read is TGTGCCAGTAGTGCACGTGCGGGAGGGTACCAAGAGACC. The whole variable domain, remainder taken from reference TRBV19 and TRBJ2-5, is DGGITQSPKYLFRKEGQNVTLSCEQNLNHDAMYWYRQDPGQGLRLIYYSQIVNDFQKGDIAEGYSVSREKKESFPLTVTSAQKNPTAFYLCASSARAGGYQETQYFGPGTRLLVL.

This clone has a handful of counts. Read sequence stops 3 residues before the CDR3 end, and the germline J gene provides the missing end. The chain employs TRBV19 and TRBJ1-1; tentatively, D is TRBD1 (6 bases). Trimming stripped 5 bases from V and 3 bases from J, with 16 bases between. Germline CDR1 and CDR2: LNHDA and SQIVND (reference sequence). This CDR3 is built from 15 residues. The covered CDR3 bases are TGTGCCAGTAGTTCATCCGCCAGGGGTCACACTGAA. Amino acid sequence: CASSSSARGHTE. The whole CDR3 protein reads CASSSSARGHTEAFF.

As concerns this clone: The read ends 3 residues early relative to the CDR3; the germline J gene fills the gap. The V gene is TRBV7-2, the J gene TRBJ2-5, with D maybe TRBD2 (7 bases). Germline CDR1 SGHTA, CDR2 FQGNSA. This CDR3 region has 17 residues. The ends were cut back, 0 bases at V and 4 bases at J, with 18 bases in the middle. The CDR3 region is CASSLAHGGGLGETQYF. The CDR3 bases that were read are TGTGCCAGCAGCTTAGCGCATGGGGGGGGCTTAGGAGAGACC.

There are a few counts of this clone. The CDR3 is cut off 3 residues early in the read; its end comes from the germline J gene. This chain links TRBV5-1 with TRBJ1-2; 9 bases map to TRBD1. V lost 0 bases and J lost 7; bases outside the gene matches: 7. This CDR3 contains 15 residues. Germline lookup yields CDR1 SGHRS and CDR2 YFSETQ. This chain's CDR3 is CASSLVTGTGIGYTF. CDR3 DNA (partial): TGCGCCAGCAGCTTGGTTACCGGGACAGGGATTGGC.

This clone was counted a few times. The read ends 3 residues before the CDR3 terminus; that terminus is restored from the germline J gene. V gene TRBV7-2 combines with J gene TRBJ1-4, with 7 bases that match TRBD1. The CDR3 is 14 residues long. The junction had 0 bases not matched to a gene; V was cut back by 0 bases and J by 5 bases. CDR1 is SGHTA and CDR2 is FQGNSA in the germline V gene. The CDR3 region is CASSLARGNEKLFF. CDR3 DNA, as far as it was read: TGTGCCAGCAGCTTAGCCAGGGGGAATGAAAAA.

This clone was seen a few times. The read ends 3 residues before the CDR3 terminus; that terminus is restored from the germline J gene. V is TRBV2 and J is TRBJ2-7; 7 bases match TRBD1. CDR3 length: 14 residues. The germline V gene encodes CDR1 SNHLY and CDR2 FYNNEI. Trimming took 5 bases from V and 5 from J; bases not matched to a gene: 9. The chain's CDR3 is CASSRGRGIHEQYF. CDR3 bases read: TGTGCCAGCAGTCGGGGCAGGGGGATCCACGAG. The full variable domain, in which reference TRBV2 and TRBJ2-7 provide the parts outside the CDR3, is EPEVTQTPSHQVTQMGQEVILRCVPISNHLYFYWYRQILGQKVEFLVSFYNNEISEKSEIFDDQFSVERPDGSNFTLKIRSTKLEDSAMYFCASSRGRGIHEQYFGPGTRLTVT.

As regards this clone: The CDR3 goes on 3 residues after the read ends, and that part is filled in from the germline J gene. The chain links TRBV2 to TRBJ2-7; D not resolved. The germline V gene has CDR1 SNHLY and CDR2 FYNNEI. Deletions cut 4 bases from V and 6 bases from J, with 10 bases between. CDR3 size: 12 residues. This chain's CDR3 is CASSVGPAEQYF. The CDR3 bases that were read are TGTGCCAGCAGTGTGGGCCCTGCCGAG.

Comments on this clone: The missing CDR3 end, 3 residues past where the read stops, is filled in from the germline J gene. V usage is TRBV7-2 and J usage is TRBJ2-2; weak D call: TRBD2 (6 bases). The CDR3 contains 15 residues. Trimming took 5 bases from V and 5 from J, leaving 15 bases between them. The V gene's germline CDR1 is SGHTA and CDR2 FQGNSA. Partial CDR3 DNA: TGTGCCAGCAGCGACCGGGGGTTGGGAACCGGGGAG. Amino acids: CASSDRGLGTGE. The CDR3 in full is CASSDRGLGTGELFF.

This clone was seen a handful of times. The read finishes 3 residues shy of the CDR3 end, and the germline J gene is used to complete it. This chain connects TRBV5-1 to TRBJ2-7, with a possible D match to TRBD1 (6 bases). V was shortened by 3 bases and J by 0 bases, with 7 bases between the two germline ends. The CDR3 runs to 13 residues. Germline V lookup: CDR1 SGHRS, CDR2 YFSETQ. The CDR3: CASSSTGSYEQYF. The sequenced CDR3 bases are TGCGCCAGCAGCTCGACAGGCTCCTACGAG.

This clone was picked up many times. Read sequence stops 3 residues before the CDR3 end, and the germline J gene provides the missing end. This chain links TRBV7-8 with TRBJ2-1, with D perhaps assigned TRBD1 or TRBD2 (5 bases each). Germline CDR1 is SGHVS and CDR2 is FQNEAQ. The germline V and J ends were trimmed by 1 base and 9 bases, with 10 bases remaining between them. This CDR3 has 13 residues. The CDR3 is CASSLGGDSEQFF. The sequenced part of the CDR3 DNA is TGTGCCAGCAGCTTAGGAGGGGATAGTGAG.

As to this clone: The observed sequence ends 3 residues before the CDR3 terminus, with the missing tail filled in from the germline J gene. The chain uses TRBV7-6 and TRBJ2-1, with D possibly being TRBD1 (7 bases). The CDR3 runs to 17 residues. The V gene's germline CDR1 is SGHVS and CDR2 FNYEAQ. Trimming stripped 5 bases from V and 1 base from J, with 18 bases between. The CDR3: CASSVSDQGGSYNEQFF. The CDR3 DNA, read in part, is TGTGCCAGCAGCGTTAGCGATCAGGGGGGTTCCTACAATGAG.

This clone has at least ten counts. The sequenced fragment ends 3 residues before the CDR3 boundary, so the rest is inferred from the germline J gene. The chain carries TRBV7-9 and TRBJ1-1, with D possibly matching TRBD1 (5 bases). V gave up 3 bases and J gave up 4 bases, with 15 bases separating them. Germline V lookup: CDR1 SEHNR, CDR2 FQNEAQ (reference sequence). This CDR3 is 15 amino acids long. The part of the CDR3 DNA that was read is TGTGCCAGCAGCTTTCGGGGTGGGGGGGGCACTGAA. It translates to CASSFRGGGGTE. The full CDR3 protein reads CASSFRGGGGTEAFF.